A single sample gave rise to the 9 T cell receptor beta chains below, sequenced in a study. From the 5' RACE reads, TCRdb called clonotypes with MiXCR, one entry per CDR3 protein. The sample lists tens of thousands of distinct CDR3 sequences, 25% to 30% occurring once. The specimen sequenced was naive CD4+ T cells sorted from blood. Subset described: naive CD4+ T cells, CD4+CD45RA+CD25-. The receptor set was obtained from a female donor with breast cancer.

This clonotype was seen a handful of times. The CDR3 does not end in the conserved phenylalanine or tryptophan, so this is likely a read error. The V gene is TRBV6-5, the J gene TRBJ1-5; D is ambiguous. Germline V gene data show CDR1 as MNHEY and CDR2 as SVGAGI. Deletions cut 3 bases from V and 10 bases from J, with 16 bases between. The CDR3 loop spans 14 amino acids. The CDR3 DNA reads TGTGCCAGCAGTTATCTGGCAGGCTCGGGACCCCAGCATTCT. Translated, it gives CASSYLAGSGPQHS.

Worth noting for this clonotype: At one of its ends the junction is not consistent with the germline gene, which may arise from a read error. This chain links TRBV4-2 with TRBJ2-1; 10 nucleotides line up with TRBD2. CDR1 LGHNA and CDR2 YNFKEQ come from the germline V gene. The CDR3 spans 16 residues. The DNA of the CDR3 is TGTGCCGGCAGCCCGAGGACTAGCGGAGCCTACAATGAGCAGTTCTTC. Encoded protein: CAGSPRTSGAYNEQFF.

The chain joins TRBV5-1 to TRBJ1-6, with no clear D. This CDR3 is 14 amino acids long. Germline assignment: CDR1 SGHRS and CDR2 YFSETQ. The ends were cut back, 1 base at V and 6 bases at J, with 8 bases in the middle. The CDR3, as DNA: TGCGCCAGCAGCTTGCGGCAGATTAATTCACCCCTCCACTTT. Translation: CASSLRQINSPLHF.

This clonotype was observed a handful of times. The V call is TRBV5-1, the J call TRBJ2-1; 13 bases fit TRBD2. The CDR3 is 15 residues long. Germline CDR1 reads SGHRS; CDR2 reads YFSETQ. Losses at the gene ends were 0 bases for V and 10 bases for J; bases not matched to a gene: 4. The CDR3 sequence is CASSLGLAGGEEQFF. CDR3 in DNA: TGCGCCAGCAGCTTGGGACTAGCGGGAGGAGAGGAGCAGTTCTTC.

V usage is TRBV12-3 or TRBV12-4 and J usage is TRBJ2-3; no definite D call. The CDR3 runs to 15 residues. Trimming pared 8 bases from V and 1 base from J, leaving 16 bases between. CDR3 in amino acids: CASLSGRRRTDTQYF. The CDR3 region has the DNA TGTGCCAGCTTGTCCGGAAGGCGACGCACAGATACGCAGTATTTT.

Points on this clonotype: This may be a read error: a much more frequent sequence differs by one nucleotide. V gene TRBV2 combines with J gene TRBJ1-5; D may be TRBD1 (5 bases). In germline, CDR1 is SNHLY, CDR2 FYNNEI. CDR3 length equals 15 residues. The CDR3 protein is CASSVDSNSNQPKHF. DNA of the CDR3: TGTGCCAGCAGTGTCGACAGTAATAGCAATCAGCCCAAGCATTTT.

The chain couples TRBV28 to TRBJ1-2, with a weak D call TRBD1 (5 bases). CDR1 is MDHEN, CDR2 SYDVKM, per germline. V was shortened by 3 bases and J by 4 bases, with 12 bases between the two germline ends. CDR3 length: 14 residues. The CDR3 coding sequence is TGTGCCAGCAGTTTTGGGGGAAGAGGCTATGGCTACACCTTC. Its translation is CASSFGGRGYGYTF.

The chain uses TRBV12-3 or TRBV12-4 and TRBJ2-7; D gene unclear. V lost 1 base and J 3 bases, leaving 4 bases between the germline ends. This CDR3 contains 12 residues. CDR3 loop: CASSLDFYEQYF. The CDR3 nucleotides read TGTGCCAGCAGTTTAGACTTCTACGAGCAGTACTTC.

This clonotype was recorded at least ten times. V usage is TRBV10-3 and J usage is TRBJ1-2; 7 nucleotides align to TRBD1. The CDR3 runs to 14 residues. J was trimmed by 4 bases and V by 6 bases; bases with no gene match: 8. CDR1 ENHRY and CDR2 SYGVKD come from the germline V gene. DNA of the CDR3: TGTGCCATCAGCCGGGACAGAGAAGGCTATGGCTACACCTTC. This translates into CAISRDREGYGYTF.